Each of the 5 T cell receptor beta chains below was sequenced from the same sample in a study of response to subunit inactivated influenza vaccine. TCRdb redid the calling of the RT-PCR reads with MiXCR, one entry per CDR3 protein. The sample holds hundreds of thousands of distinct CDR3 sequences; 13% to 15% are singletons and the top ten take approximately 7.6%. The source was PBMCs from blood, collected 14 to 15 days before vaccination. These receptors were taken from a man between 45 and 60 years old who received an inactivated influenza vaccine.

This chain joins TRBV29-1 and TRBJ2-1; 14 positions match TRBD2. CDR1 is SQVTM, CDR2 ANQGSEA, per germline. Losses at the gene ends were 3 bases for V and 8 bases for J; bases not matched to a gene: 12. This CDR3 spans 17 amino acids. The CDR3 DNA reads TGCAGCGTTGATGGGACTAGCGGGAGATCCTCTATGGATGAGCAGTTCTTC. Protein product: CSVDGTSGRSSMDEQFF.

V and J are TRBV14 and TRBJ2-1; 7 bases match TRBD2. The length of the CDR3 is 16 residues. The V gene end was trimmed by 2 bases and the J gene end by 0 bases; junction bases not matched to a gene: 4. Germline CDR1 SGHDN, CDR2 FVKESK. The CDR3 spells CASSQLGGSSYNEQFF. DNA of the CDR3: TGTGCCAGCAGCCAACTTGGCGGGAGCTCCTACAATGAGCAGTTCTTC.

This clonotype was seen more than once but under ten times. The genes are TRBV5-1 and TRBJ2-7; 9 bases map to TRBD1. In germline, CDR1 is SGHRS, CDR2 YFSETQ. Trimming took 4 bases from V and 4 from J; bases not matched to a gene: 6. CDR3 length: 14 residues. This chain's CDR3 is CASSPDRGAYEQYF. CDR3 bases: TGCGCCAGCAGCCCTGACAGGGGGGCATACGAGCAGTACTTC.

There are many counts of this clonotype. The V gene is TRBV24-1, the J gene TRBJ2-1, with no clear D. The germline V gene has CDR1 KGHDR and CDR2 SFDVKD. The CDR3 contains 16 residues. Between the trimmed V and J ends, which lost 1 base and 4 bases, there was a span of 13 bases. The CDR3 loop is CATSDLRGHPYNEQFF. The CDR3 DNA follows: TGTGCCACCAGTGATTTAAGAGGTCACCCATACAATGAGCAGTTCTTC.

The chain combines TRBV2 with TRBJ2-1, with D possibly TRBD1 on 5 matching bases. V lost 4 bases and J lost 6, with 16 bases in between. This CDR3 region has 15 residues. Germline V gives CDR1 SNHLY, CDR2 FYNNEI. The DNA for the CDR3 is TGTGCCAGCAGTGTAAAGGCAGGGCTCTTCAATGAGCAGTTCTTC. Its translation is CASSVKAGLFNEQFF.